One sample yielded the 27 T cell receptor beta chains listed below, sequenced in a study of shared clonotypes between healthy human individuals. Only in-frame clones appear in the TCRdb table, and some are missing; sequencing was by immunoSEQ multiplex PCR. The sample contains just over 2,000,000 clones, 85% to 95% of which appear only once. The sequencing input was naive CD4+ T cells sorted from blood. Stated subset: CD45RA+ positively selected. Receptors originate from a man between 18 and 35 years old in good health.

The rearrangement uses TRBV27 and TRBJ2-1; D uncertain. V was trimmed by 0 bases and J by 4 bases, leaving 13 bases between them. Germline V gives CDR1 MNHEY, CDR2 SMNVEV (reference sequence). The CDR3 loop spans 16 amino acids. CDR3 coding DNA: TGTGCCAGCAGTTTATCGCAAGGTATCGGTTACAATGAGCAGTTCTTC. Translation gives CASSLSQGIGYNEQFF.

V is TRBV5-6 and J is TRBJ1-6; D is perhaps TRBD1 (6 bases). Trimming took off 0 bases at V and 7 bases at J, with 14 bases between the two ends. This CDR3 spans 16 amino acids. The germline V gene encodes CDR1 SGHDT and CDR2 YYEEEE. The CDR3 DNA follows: TGTGCCAGCAGCTTGGCCCCCGGGCAGGGGAATTCACCCCTCCACTTT. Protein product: CASSLAPGQGNSPLHF.

The CDR3 DNA follows: TGCAGTGCTGGACCCAACAATGAGCAGTTCTTC. It encodes CSAGPNNEQFF. This sequence joins TRBV20-1 and TRBJ2-1, with D unclear. The CDR3 is 11 residues long. V lost 5 bases and J lost 5, with 7 bases in between. Germline CDR1 reads DFQATT; CDR2 reads SNEGSKA (reference sequence).

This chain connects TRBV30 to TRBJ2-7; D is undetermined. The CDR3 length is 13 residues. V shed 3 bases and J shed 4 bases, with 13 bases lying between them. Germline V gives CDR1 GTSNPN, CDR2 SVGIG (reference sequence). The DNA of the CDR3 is TGTGCCTGGAGCGAAGGTTCAGCTTACGAGCAGTACTTC. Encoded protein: CAWSEGSAYEQYF.

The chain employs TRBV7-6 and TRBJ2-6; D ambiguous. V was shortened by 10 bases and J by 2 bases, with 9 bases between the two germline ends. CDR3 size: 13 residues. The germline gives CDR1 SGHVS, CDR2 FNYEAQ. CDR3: CATAGAGANVLTF. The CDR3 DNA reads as TGTGCCACCGCTGGGGCTGGGGCCAACGTCCTGACTTTC.

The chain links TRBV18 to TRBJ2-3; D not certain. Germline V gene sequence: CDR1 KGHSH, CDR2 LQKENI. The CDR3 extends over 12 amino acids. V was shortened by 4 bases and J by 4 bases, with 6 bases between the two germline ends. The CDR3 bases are TGTGCCAGCTCACAAAAAGCAGATACGCAGTATTTT. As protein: CASSQKADTQYF.

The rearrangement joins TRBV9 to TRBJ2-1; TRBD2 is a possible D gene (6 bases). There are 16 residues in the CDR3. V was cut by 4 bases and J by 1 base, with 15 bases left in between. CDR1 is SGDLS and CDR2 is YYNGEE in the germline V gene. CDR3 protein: CASSPGSWGSYNEQFF. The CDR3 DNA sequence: TGTGCCAGCAGCCCCGGGAGTTGGGGATCCTACAATGAGCAGTTCTTC. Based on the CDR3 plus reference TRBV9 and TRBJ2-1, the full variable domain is DSGVTQTPKHLITATGQRVTLRCSPRSGDLSVYWYQQSLDQGLQFLIQYYNGEERAKGNILERFSAQQFPDLHSELNLSSLELGDSALYFCASSPGSWGSYNEQFFGPGTRLTVL.

CDR3 residues: CASSVGPAGGSETQYF. The CDR3 region has the DNA TGTGCCAGCAGCGTAGGTCCAGCGGGAGGATCGGAGACCCAGTACTTC. The V call is TRBV9, the J call TRBJ2-5, with 9 bases that match TRBD2. The CDR3 runs to 16 residues. Germline V CDR1 and CDR2: SGDLS, YYNGEE. V trimming: 0 bases; J trimming: 5 bases; junction bases outside the gene matches: 8.

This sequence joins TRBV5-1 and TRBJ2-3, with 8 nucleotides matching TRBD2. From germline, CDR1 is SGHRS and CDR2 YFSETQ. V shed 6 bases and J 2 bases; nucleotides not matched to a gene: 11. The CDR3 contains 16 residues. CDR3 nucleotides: TGCGCCAGCACCCCCAGTGGTAGCGGGGACACAGATACGCAGTATTTT. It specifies CASTPSGSGDTDTQYF.

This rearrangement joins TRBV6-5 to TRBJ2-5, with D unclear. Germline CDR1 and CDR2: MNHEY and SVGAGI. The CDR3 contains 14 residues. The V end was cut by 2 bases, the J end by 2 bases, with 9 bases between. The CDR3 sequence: CASSYLHLQETQYF. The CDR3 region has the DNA TGTGCCAGCAGTTACCTGCATTTACAAGAGACCCAGTACTTC.

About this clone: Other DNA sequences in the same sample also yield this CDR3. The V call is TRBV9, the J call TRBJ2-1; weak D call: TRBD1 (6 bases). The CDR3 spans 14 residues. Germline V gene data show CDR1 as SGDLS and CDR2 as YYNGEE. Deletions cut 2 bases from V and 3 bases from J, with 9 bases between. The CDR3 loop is CASSVGQNYNEQFF. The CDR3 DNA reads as TGTGCCAGCAGCGTCGGACAGAACTACAATGAGCAGTTCTTC.

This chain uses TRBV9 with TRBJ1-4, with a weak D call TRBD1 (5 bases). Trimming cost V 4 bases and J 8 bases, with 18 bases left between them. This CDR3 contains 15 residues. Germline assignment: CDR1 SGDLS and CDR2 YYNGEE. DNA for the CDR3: TGTGCCAGCAGCCCCAGACCCGGACAAAGAGAAAAACTGTTTTTT. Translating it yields CASSPRPGQREKLFF.

The CDR3 protein is CASSPPGGVRGITQYF. In nucleotides, the CDR3 is TGTGCCAGCAGCCCACCGGGGGGGGTCAGAGGGATCACCCAGTACTTC. The V and J genes are TRBV6-6 and TRBJ2-5; 8 bases agree with TRBD2. Germline loops: CDR1 MNHNY, CDR2 SVGAGI (reference sequence). V shed 6 bases, J shed 8 bases, and the junction held 17 bases outside the gene matches. This CDR3 has 16 residues.

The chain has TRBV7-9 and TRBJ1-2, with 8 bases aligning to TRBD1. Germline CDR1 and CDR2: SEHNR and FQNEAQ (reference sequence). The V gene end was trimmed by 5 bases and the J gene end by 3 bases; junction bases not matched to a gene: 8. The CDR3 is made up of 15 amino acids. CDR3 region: CASSQHQGADYGYTF. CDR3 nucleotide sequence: TGTGCCAGCAGCCAACATCAGGGGGCGGACTATGGCTACACCTTC.

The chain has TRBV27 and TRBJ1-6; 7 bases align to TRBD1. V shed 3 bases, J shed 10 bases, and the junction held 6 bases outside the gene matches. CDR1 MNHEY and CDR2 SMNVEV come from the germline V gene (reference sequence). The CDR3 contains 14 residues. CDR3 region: CASSFTGVGSPLHF. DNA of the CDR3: TGTGCCAGCAGTTTCACAGGGGTAGGGTCACCCCTCCACTTT.

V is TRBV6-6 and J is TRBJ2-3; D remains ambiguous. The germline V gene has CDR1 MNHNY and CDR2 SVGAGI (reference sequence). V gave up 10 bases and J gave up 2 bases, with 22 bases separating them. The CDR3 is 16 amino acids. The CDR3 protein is CATHGPNNLLTDTQYF. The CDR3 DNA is TGTGCCACGCACGGACCAAACAACCTACTCACAGATACGCAGTATTTT.

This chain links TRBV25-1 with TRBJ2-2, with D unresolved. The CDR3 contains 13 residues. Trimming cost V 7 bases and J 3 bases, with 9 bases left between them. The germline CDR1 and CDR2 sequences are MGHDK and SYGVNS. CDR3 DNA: TGTGCCAGCAACTCGAGAGACACCGGGGAGCTGTTTTTT. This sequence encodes CASNSRDTGELFF.

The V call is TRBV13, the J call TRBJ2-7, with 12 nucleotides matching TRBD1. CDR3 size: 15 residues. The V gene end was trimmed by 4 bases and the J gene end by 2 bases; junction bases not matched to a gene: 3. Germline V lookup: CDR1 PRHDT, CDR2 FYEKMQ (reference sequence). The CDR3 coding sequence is TGTGCCAGCAGCTCCCGGGACAGGGGGCCCTACGAGCAGTACTTC. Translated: CASSSRDRGPYEQYF.

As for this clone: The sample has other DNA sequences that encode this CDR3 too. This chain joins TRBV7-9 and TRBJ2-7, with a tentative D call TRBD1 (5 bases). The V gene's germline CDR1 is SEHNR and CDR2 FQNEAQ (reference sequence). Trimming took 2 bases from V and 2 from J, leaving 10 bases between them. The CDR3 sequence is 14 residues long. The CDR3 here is CASSLRTLTYEQYF. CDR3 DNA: TGTGCCAGCAGCTTAAGGACACTGACCTACGAGCAGTACTTC.

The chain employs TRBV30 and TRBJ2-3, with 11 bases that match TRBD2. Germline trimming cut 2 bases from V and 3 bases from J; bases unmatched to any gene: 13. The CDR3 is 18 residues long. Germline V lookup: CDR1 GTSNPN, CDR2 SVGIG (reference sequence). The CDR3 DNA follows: TGTGCCTGGAGTCGTACCCTCCTTAGCGGGGGGGGGACAGATACGCAGTATTTT. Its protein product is CAWSRTLLSGGGTDTQYF. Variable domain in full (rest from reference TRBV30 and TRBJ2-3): SQTIHQWPATLVQPVGSPLSLECTVEGTSNPNLYWYRQAAGRGLQLLFYSVGIGQISSEVPQNLSASRPQDRQFILSSKKLLLSDSGFYLCAWSRTLLSGGGTDTQYFGPGTRLTVL.

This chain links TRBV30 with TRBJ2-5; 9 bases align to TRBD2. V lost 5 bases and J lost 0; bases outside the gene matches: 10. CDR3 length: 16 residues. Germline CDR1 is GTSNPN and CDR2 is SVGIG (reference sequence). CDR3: CAWLGGRGKYQETQYF. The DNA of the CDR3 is TGTGCCTGGCTCGGCGGGAGGGGGAAGTACCAAGAGACCCAGTACTTC.

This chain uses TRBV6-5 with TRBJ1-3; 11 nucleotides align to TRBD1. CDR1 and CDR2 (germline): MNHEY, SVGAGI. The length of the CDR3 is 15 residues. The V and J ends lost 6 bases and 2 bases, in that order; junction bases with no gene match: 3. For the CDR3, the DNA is TGTGCCAGCAGGCCGGACAGGGGGCCTGGAAACACCATATATTTT. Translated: CASRPDRGPGNTIYF.

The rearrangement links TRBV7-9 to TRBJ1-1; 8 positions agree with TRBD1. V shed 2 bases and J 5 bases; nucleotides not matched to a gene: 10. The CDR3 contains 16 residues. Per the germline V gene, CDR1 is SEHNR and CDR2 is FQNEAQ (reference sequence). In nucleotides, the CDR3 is TGTGCCAGCAGCTTATGGACAGGGTTTTCGTGGACTGAAGCTTTCTTT. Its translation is CASSLWTGFSWTEAFF. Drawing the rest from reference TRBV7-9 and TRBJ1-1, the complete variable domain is DTGVSQNPRHKITKRGQNVTFRCDPISEHNRLYWYRQTLGQGPEFLTYFQNEAQLEKSRLLSDRFSAERPKGSFSTLEIQRTEQGDSAMYLCASSLWTGFSWTEAFFGQGTRLTVV.

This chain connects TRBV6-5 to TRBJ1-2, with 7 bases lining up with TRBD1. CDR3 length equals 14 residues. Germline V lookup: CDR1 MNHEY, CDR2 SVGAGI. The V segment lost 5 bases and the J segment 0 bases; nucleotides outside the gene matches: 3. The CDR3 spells CASSRGQPNYGYTF. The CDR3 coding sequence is TGTGCCAGCAGTAGGGGACAGCCTAACTATGGCTACACCTTC.

For the CDR3, the DNA is TGTGCCAGCAGTGAAATCTGGGCGCCCTCTGGGGCCAACGTCCTGACTTTC. It encodes CASSEIWAPSGANVLTF. The V call is TRBV25-1, the J call TRBJ2-6; D not certain. The V gene lost 2 bases and the J gene lost 0 bases, with 11 bases spanning the gap. The CDR3 covers 17 residues. Germline V gene data show CDR1 as MGHDK and CDR2 as SYGVNS.

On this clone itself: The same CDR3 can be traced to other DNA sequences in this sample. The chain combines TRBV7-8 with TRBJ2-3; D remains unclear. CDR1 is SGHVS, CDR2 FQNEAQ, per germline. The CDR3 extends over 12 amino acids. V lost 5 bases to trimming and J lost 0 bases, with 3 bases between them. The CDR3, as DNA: TGTGCCAGCAGCCCCAGCACAGATACGCAGTATTTT. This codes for CASSPSTDTQYF.

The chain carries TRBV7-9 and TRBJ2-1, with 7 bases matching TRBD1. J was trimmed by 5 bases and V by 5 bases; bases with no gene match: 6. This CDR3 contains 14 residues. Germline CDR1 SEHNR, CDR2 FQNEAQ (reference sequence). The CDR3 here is CASSTDRAHNEQFF. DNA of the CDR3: TGTGCCAGCAGCACCGACAGGGCCCACAATGAGCAGTTCTTC.